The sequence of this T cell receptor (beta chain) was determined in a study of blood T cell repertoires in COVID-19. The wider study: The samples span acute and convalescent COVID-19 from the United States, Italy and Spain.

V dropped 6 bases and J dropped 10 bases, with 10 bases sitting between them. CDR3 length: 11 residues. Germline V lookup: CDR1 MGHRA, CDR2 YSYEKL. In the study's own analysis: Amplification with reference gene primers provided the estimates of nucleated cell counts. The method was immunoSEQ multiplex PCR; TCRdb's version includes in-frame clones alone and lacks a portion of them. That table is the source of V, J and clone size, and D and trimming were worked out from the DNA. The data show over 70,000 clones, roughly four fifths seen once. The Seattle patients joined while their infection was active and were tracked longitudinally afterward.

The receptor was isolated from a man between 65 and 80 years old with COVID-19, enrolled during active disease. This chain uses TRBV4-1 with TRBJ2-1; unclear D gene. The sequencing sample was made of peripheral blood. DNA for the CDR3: TGCGCCAGCAGAAGCGTCCGGGAGCAGTTCTTC. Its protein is CASRSVREQFF.